This T cell receptor (beta chain) was recorded in a study of neurological immune-mediated disorders. TCRdb called the 5' RACE reads again in MiXCR, with one record for every CDR3 protein. The table has about 89,000 distinct CDR3 sequences, approximately 2.4% seen once. This clonotype was seen many times. What it binds is not known. V dropped 2 bases and J dropped 0; count of bases not matched to a gene: 5. The CDR3 length is 15 residues. Germline CDR1 reads DFQATT; CDR2 reads SNEGSKA (reference sequence). General study points: Among expanded clones, no CDR3 amino acid sequences were shared across subjects, a pattern suggesting private repertoires in all groups. HTLV-1-associated myelopathy had the most TCR clonal expansion, while multiple sclerosis had the least, a level that fell below healthy controls.

The V call is TRBV20-1, the J call TRBJ1-1; 8 bases agree with TRBD1. The receptor comes from a woman younger than 45 with multiple sclerosis. Sample: PBMCs. The DNA of the CDR3 is TGCAGTGCTAGAACGAGACAGGGGATGAACACTGAAGCTTTCTTT. This codes for CSARTRQGMNTEAFF.